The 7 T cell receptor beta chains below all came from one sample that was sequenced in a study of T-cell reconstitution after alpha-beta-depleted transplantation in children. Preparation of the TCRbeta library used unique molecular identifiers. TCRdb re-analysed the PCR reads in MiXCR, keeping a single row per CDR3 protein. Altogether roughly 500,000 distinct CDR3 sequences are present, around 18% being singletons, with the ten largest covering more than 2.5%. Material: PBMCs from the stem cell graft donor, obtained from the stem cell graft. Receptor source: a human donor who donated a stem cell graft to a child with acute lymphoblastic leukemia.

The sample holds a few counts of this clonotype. CDR3: CASSQDLYSNQPQHF. CDR3 nucleotide sequence: TGTGCCAGCAGCCAAGATCTGTATAGCAATCAGCCCCAGCATTTT. V and J are TRBV3-1 and TRBJ1-5; D gene uncertain. V was shortened by 0 bases and J by 0 bases, with 6 bases between the two germline ends. Germline CDR1 reads LGHDT; CDR2 reads YNNKEL (reference sequence). There are 15 residues in the CDR3.

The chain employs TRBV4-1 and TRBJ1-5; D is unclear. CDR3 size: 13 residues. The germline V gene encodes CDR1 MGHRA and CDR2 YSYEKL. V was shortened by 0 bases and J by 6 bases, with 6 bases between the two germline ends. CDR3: CASSQEGAQPQHF. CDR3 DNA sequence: TGCGCCAGCAGCCAAGAGGGTGCTCAGCCCCAGCATTTT.

Here the CDR3 reads CASSPLRGGAPLIQYF. CDR3 in DNA: TGTGCCAGTAGCCCACTCCGAGGGGGGGCCCCCCTCATTCAGTACTTC. The gene calls are TRBV19 and TRBJ2-4; the D gene is possibly TRBD2 (7 bases). Per germline, CDR1 LNHDA and CDR2 SQIVND (reference sequence). The V and J ends lost 6 bases and 9 bases respectively, with 24 bases between them. CDR3 length: 16 amino acids. Together with reference TRBV19 and TRBJ2-4, the CDR3 gives the full variable domain: DGGITQSPKYLFRKEGQNVTLSCEQNLNHDAMYWYRQDPGQGLRLIYYSQIVNDFQKGDIAEGYSVSREKKESFPLTVTSAQKNPTAFYLCASSPLRGGAPLIQYFGAGTRLSVL.

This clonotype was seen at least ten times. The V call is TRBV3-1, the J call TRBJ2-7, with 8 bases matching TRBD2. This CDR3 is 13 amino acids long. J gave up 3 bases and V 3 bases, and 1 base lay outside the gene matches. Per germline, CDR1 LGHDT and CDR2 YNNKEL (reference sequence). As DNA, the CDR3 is TGTGCCAGCAGCCAGGGGACTAGCTACGAGCAGTACTTC. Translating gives CASSQGTSYEQYF.

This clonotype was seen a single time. CDR3 residues: CASSIIGGTYNEQFF. The CDR3 DNA reads TGTGCCAGTAGTATAATTGGGGGGACCTACAATGAGCAGTTCTTC. This chain links TRBV19 with TRBJ2-1, with D possibly being TRBD2 (6 bases). The length of the CDR3 is 15 residues. The germline V gene has CDR1 LNHDA and CDR2 SQIVND (reference sequence). V lost 2 bases and J 2 bases, leaving 10 bases between the germline ends. Together with reference TRBV19 and TRBJ2-1, the CDR3 gives the full variable domain: DGGITQSPKYLFRKEGQNVTLSCEQNLNHDAMYWYRQDPGQGLRLIYYSQIVNDFQKGDIAEGYSVSREKKESFPLTVTSAQKNPTAFYLCASSIIGGTYNEQFFGPGTRLTVL.

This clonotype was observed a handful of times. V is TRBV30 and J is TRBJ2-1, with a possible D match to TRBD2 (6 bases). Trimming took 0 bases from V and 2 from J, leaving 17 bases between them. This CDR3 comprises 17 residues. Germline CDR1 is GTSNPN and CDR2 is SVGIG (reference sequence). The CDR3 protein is CAWSVLGGKGPYNEQFF. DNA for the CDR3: TGTGCCTGGAGTGTACTGGGGGGAAAAGGCCCCTACAATGAGCAGTTCTTC.

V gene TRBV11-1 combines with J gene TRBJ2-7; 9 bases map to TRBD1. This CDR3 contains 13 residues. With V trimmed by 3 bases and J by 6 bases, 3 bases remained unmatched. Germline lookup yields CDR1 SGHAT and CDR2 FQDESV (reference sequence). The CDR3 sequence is CASSFGTGTEQYF. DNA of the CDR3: TGTGCCAGCAGCTTCGGGACAGGGACCGAGCAGTACTTC.